This T cell receptor beta chain was sequenced for a study of T-cell memory formation after mild COVID-19. This clonotype was seen a handful of times. Unmatched junction bases numbered 12, after V lost 8 bases and J lost 0 bases. The CDR3 extends over 16 amino acids. TCRdb re-called the 5' RACE reads through MiXCR, storing one row per CDR3 protein. The table has some 97,000 distinct CDR3 sequences, 11% seen once. This sequence originates from a young man who had mild COVID-19 (a few samples of this study predate the infection). Cell type and time point are not known. Sequenced input: PBMCs or a T cell subset sorted from them (not recorded which). The rearrangement links TRBV12-3 or TRBV12-4 to TRBJ2-5; TRBD1 agrees at 7 bases. CDR3 nucleotide sequence: TGTGCCAGCGGAAACGAACAGGGGTCTAACCAAGAGACCCAGTACTTC. It encodes CASGNEQGSNQETQYF.